This passage covers 9 T cell receptor beta chains from one sample sequenced in a study of monozygotic twins with cystic fibrosis. The protocol was immunoSEQ multiplex PCR, while the TCRdb copy is restricted to in-frame clones and leaves out a portion. The data hold roughly 30,000 clones, with roughly 90% observed a single time. Sequenced sample: blood. These receptors all stem from a girl aged 2-9 years with cystic fibrosis.

The chain uses TRBV7-9 and TRBJ2-7; no firm D call. This CDR3 comprises 14 residues. V lost 4 bases, J lost 0 bases, and 10 bases lay in between. Germline-derived CDR1 and CDR2 are SEHNR and FQNEAQ (reference sequence). This CDR3 is CASSSGRNSYEQYF. CDR3 DNA sequence: TGTGCCAGCAGCTCAGGAAGAAACTCCTACGAGCAGTACTTC.

The chain recombines TRBV18 with TRBJ2-7; D is possibly TRBD1 (7 bases). The CDR3 contains 16 residues. Germline V lookup: CDR1 KGHSH, CDR2 LQKENI. V was trimmed by 2 bases and J by 4 bases, leaving 18 bases between them. The CDR3 sequence: CASSPVGGTVVYEQYF. In nucleotides, the CDR3 is TGTGCCAGCTCACCAGTAGGCGGGACAGTCGTATACGAGCAGTACTTC.

The chain employs TRBV14 and TRBJ1-3; D is unclear. V lost 1 base and J lost 3, with 1 base in between. CDR1 SGHDN and CDR2 FVKESK come from the germline V gene. This CDR3 contains 12 residues. The DNA of the CDR3 is TGTGCCAGCAGCCAAGTTGGAAACACCATATATTTT. Translation gives CASSQVGNTIYF.

The chain is built from TRBV19 and TRBJ1-2; 9 nucleotides match TRBD1. V trimming: 7 bases; J trimming: 4 bases; junction bases outside the gene matches: 7. The CDR3 contains 14 residues. The V gene's germline CDR1 is LNHDA and CDR2 SQIVND (reference sequence). DNA of the CDR3: TGTGCCAGTAACCCCGGGACAGGGATCTATGGCTACACCTTC. This encodes CASNPGTGIYGYTF.

The V and J genes are TRBV15 and TRBJ1-5; D unclear. CDR1 is LNHNV, CDR2 YYDKDF, per germline (reference sequence). CDR3 length: 15 amino acids. V was cut by 0 bases and J by 5 bases, with 11 bases left in between. CDR3 in amino acids: CATSRDSDRYQPQHF. The CDR3 nucleotides are TGTGCCACCAGCAGAGATTCGGATAGATATCAGCCCCAGCATTTT.

The CDR3 here is CAWSFSTGADTQYF. In DNA form, the CDR3 reads TGTGCCTGGAGTTTCTCGACAGGGGCAGATACGCAGTATTTT. The J gene is TRBJ2-3, the V gene TRBV30; TRBD1 agrees at 8 bases. In germline, CDR1 is GTSNPN, CDR2 SVGIG (reference sequence). There are 14 residues in the CDR3. Trimming took 2 bases from V and 4 from J; bases not matched to a gene: 5. The variable domain in full, completed from reference TRBV30 and TRBJ2-3, reads SQTIHQWPATLVQPVGSPLSLECTVEGTSNPNLYWYRQAAGRGLQLLFYSVGIGQISSEVPQNLSASRPQDRQFILSSKKLLLSDSGFYLCAWSFSTGADTQYFGPGTRLTVL.

In DNA form, the CDR3 reads TGTGCCACCAGCAGGGCACGGGGCCCTAATGAAAAACTGTTTTTT. It is translated as CATSRARGPNEKLFF. The chain carries TRBV15 and TRBJ1-4; D is possibly TRBD1 (5 bases). CDR3 length equals 15 residues. The V end was cut by 3 bases, the J end by 3 bases, with 11 bases between. The germline gives CDR1 LNHNV, CDR2 YYDKDF (reference sequence).

The genes are TRBV2 and TRBJ1-2, with 9 positions matching TRBD1. V gave up 4 bases and J gave up 6 bases; unmatched junction bases: 9. The CDR3 is made up of 15 amino acids. Germline CDR1 SNHLY, CDR2 FYNNEI. The CDR3 loop is CASSVETGGIDGYTF. DNA for the CDR3: TGTGCCAGCAGTGTAGAGACAGGGGGTATCGATGGCTACACCTTC.

This clone appeared once. V gene TRBV11-3 combines with J gene TRBJ1-3; D perhaps matches TRBD1 (5 bases). The length of the CDR3 is 17 residues. Germline loops: CDR1 SGHNT, CDR2 YENEEA. V lost 5 bases and J lost 2, with 19 bases in between. CDR3 DNA sequence: TGTGCCAGCAGCAACCAGAGGACCAGGGTTGCTGGAAACACCATATATTTT. Translation: CASSNQRTRVAGNTIYF. The full variable domain, in which reference TRBV11-3 and TRBJ1-3 provide the parts outside the CDR3, is EAGVVQSPRYKIIEKKQPVAFWCNPISGHNTLYWYLQNLGQGPELLIRYENEEAVDDSQLPKDRFSAERLKGVDSTLKIQPAELGDSAVYLCASSNQRTRVAGNTIYFGEGSWLTVV.